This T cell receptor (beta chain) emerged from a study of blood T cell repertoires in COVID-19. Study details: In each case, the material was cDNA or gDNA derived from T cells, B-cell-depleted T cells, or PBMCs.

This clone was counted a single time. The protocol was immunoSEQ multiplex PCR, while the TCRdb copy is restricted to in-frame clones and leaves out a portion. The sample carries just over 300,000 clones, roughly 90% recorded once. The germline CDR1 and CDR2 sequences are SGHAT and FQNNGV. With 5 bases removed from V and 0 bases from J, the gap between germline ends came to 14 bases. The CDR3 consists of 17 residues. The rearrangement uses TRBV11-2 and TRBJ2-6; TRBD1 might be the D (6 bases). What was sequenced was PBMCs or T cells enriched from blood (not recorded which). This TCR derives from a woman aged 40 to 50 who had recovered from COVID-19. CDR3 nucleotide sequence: TGTGCCAGCAGCCCACGCAGGGGCCTCTCTGGGGCCAACGTCCTGACTTTC. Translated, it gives CASSPRRGLSGANVLTF. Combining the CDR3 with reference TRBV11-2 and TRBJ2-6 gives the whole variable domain EAGVAQSPRYKIIEKRQSVAFWCNPISGHATLYWYQQILGQGPKLLIQFQNNGVVDDSQLPKDRFSAERLKGVDSTLKIQPAKLEDSAVYLCASSPRRGLSGANVLTFGAGSRLTVL.